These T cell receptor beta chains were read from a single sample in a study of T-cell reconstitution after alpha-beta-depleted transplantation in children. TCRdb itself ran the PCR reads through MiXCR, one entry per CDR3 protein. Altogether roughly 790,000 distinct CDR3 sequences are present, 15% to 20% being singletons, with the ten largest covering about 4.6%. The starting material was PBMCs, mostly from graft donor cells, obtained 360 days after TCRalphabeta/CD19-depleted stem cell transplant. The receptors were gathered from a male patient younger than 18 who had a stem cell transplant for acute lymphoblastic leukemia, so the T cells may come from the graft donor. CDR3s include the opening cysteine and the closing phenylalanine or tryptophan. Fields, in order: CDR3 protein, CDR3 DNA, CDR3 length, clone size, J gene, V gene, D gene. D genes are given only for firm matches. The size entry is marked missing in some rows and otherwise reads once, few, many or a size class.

CDR3: CASNRQSMNTEAFF; DNA: TGCGCCAGCAATCGTCAGAGTATGAACACTGAAGCTTTCTTT; length: 14; size: NA; J: TRBJ1-1; V: TRBV5-1; D: NA
CDR3: CASSEIGQGVGYTF; DNA: TGTGCCAGCAGTGAAATAGGACAGGGAGTCGGCTACACCTTC; length: 14; size: NA; J: TRBJ1-2; V: TRBV25-1; D: TRBD1
CDR3: CASSPRDRMNTEAFF; DNA: TGTGCCAGCAGCCCACGGGACAGGATGAACACTGAAGCTTTCTTT; length: 15; size: NA; J: TRBJ1-1; V: TRBV3-1; D: TRBD1
CDR3: CATSRVWMGYGYTF; DNA: TGTGCCACCAGCAGAGTTTGGATGGGCTATGGCTACACCTTC; length: 14; size: few; J: TRBJ1-2; V: TRBV15; D: NA
CDR3: CSALAGEYYEQFF; DNA: TGCAGTGCCCTAGCGGGAGAGTATTATGAGCAGTTCTTC; length: 13; size: few; J: TRBJ2-1; V: TRBV20-1; D: TRBD2
CDR3: CASKDNTRGYEQYF; DNA: TGTGCCAGCAAAGACAATACTAGGGGATACGAGCAGTACTTC; length: 14; size: few; J: TRBJ2-7; V: TRBV6-1; D: NA
CDR3: CASSPPGGRSTGELFF; DNA: TGTGCCAGCTCCCCCCCCGGGGGGCGAAGCACCGGGGAGCTGTTTTTT; length: 16; size: NA; J: TRBJ2-2; V: TRBV18; D: NA
CDR3: CTERGRAILNTGELFF; DNA: TGCACCGAACGGGGCAGGGCGATATTGAACACCGGGGAGCTGTTTTTT; length: 16; size: few; J: TRBJ2-2; V: TRBV29-1; D: NA
CDR3: CASSADLSSGNTIYF; DNA: TGTGCCAGCAGTGCGGACCTATCCTCTGGAAACACCATATATTTT; length: 15; size: NA; J: TRBJ1-3; V: TRBV28; D: NA
CDR3: CASSYHQTGRDGYTF; DNA: TGTGCCAGCAGTTACCACCAGACAGGGAGGGACGGCTACACCTTC; length: 15; size: few; J: TRBJ1-2; V: TRBV6-5; D: TRBD1
CDR3: CASSSRSSEQYF; DNA: TGTGCCAGCAGTTCCCGTAGCAGCGAGCAGTACTTC; length: 12; size: NA; J: TRBJ2-7; V: TRBV27; D: NA
CDR3: CSVPRGTRKGGEFF; DNA: TGCAGTGTACCCAGGGGGACTAGAAAAGGTGGGGAGTTCTTC; length: 14; size: few; J: TRBJ2-1; V: TRBV20-1; D: NA
CDR3: CAISGITSNTGELFF; DNA: TGTGCCATCAGTGGGATTACCTCCAACACCGGGGAGCTGTTTTTT; length: 15; size: NA; J: TRBJ2-2; V: TRBV10-3; D: NA
CDR3: CASSDGTDTQYF; DNA: TGTGCCAGCTCTGACGGGACAGATACGCAGTATTTT; length: 12; size: NA; J: TRBJ2-3; V: TRBV18; D: NA
CDR3: CASSKGGGGSADRISYEQYF; DNA: TGTGCCAGCAGCAAAGGAGGAGGGGGCTCGGCGGACAGGATATCCTACGAGCAGTACTTC; length: 20; size: few; J: TRBJ2-7; V: TRBV21-1; D: NA
CDR3: CASSRDVKNIQYF; DNA: TGTGCCAGCAGTCGGGACGTCAAAAACATTCAGTACTTC; length: 13; size: NA; J: TRBJ2-4; V: TRBV6-1; D: NA
CDR3: CSASGAIPSHNEQFF; DNA: TGCAGTGCTAGTGGGGCTATCCCCTCACACAATGAGCAGTTCTTC; length: 15; size: NA; J: TRBJ2-1; V: TRBV20-1; D: NA
CDR3: CASSQEATITYTEAFF; DNA: TGTGCCAGCAGCCAAGAGGCCACGATTACCTACACTGAAGCTTTCTTT; length: 16; size: NA; J: TRBJ1-1; V: TRBV4-2; D: NA
CDR3: CASTLTGDTGELFF; DNA: TGTGCCAGCACCTTGACAGGGGACACCGGGGAGCTGTTTTTT; length: 14; size: few; J: TRBJ2-2; V: TRBV28; D: TRBD1
CDR3: CASRPPGEGPRTQYF; DNA: TGCGCCAGCAGACCCCCGGGAGAGGGGCCAAGGACCCAGTACTTC; length: 15; size: NA; J: TRBJ2-5; V: TRBV4-1; D: NA
CDR3: CASSPGVAGFSSYEQYF; DNA: TGCGCCAGCAGCCCTGGGGTAGCGGGATTTAGCTCCTACGAGCAGTACTTC; length: 17; size: NA; J: TRBJ2-7; V: TRBV5-1; D: TRBD2
CDR3: CASSREDSYEQYF; DNA: TGTGCCAGCTCACGTGAAGACTCCTACGAGCAGTACTTC; length: 13; size: NA; J: TRBJ2-7; V: TRBV18; D: NA
CDR3: CASTSLPGPLPPFF; DNA: TGTGCCAGCACCTCTCTGCCAGGGCCCCTGCCGCCTTTCTTT; length: 14; size: few; J: TRBJ1-1; V: TRBV6-1; D: NA
CDR3: CASSYSTGGRIGELFF; DNA: TGTGCCAGCAGTTACTCGACTGGGGGGCGCATCGGGGAGCTGTTTTTT; length: 16; size: NA; J: TRBJ2-2; V: TRBV6-5; D: NA